The sequence of this T cell receptor beta chain was determined in a study of cytomegalovirus exposure and HLA in healthy donors. Overall study: Researchers found that about 84% of fewer than 450 genotyped donors fell within the Caucasian-associated ancestry cluster.

PCR used 60 Vbeta primers and 13 Jbeta primers. Assay used: immunoSEQ multiplex PCR; TCRdb lists only in-frame clones, some missing. Of fewer than 200,000 clones in the sample, 70% to 90% were seen once. Whole-study results and caveats: Upon later analysis, HLA-associated TCR beta chains proved more clonally expanded than other, equally common chains.

On this clone: Its antigen remains unidentified.

The receptor was derived from a young man in good health and CMV-seropositive. Sequencing used PBMCs.

Here the CDR3 DNA reads TGTGCCAGCAGCCCCAGGGGCGGCTCTGGGGCCAACGTCCTGACTTTC. Protein product: CASSPRGGSGANVLTF. The chain is built from TRBV7-3 and TRBJ2-6; D possibly corresponds to TRBD1 (6 bases). The V end was cut by 5 bases, the J end by 0 bases, with 11 bases between. Germline V lookup: CDR1 SGHTA, CDR2 FQGTGA. CDR3 length: 16 amino acids.